The text below deals with one TCR beta chain. The antigen is undetermined. The data stem from a study of beta chain features in type 1 diabetes. Reverse transcription of all isolated RNA meant that expressed TCRB transcripts were sequenced. An average around 3.8 million reads came from naive, central memory and regulatory T cell samples. Measured with immunoSEQ multiplex PCR; TCRdb has only the in-frame clones, and not every one. The sample has about 140,000 clones; 6.9% are singletons. Findings and limits, study-wide: TCRB CDR3s from Type 1 diabetes patients were moderately but significantly shorter in all four CD4+ subsets.

Germline CDR1 reads SGHAT; CDR2 reads FQDESV (reference sequence). CDR3 length equals 15 residues. V was cut by 0 bases and J by 0 bases, with 9 bases left in between. Sequences were obtained from central memory CD4+ T cells from blood. The V gene is TRBV11-1, the J gene TRBJ2-7, with a tentative D call TRBD2 (6 bases). This receptor was obtained from a woman aged 25 to 45 in good health. The CDR3 spells CASSLAPSDSYEQYF. CDR3 nucleotide sequence: TGTGCCAGCAGCTTAGCTCCTAGCGACTCCTACGAGCAGTACTTC.